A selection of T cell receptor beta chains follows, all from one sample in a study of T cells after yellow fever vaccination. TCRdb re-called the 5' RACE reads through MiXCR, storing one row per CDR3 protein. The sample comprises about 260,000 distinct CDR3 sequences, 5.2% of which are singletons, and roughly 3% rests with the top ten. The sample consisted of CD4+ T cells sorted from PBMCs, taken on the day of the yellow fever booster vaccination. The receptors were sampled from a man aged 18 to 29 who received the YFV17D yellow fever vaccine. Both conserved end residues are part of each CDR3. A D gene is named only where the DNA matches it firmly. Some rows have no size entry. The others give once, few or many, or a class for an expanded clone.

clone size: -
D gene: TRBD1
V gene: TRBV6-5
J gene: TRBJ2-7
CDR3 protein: CASSEQGAAYEQYF
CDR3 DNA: TGTGCCAGCAGCGAACAGGGGGCCGCCTACGAGCAGTACTTC

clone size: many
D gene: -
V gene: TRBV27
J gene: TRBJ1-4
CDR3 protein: CASSPGTPWKEKLFF
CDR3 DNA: TGTGCCAGCAGCCCCGGGACCCCATGGAAAGAAAAACTGTTTTTT

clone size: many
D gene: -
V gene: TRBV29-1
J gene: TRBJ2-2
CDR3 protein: CSVRFGALNTGELFF
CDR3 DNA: TGCAGCGTTCGTTTCGGGGCACTGAACACCGGGGAGCTGTTTTTT

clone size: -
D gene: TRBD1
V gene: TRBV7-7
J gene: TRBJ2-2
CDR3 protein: CASSLDRGAGELFF
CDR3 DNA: TGTGCCAGCAGCTTGGACAGGGGAGCCGGGGAGCTGTTTTTT

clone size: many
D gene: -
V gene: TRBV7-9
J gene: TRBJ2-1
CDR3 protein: CASSPPPSLQIREQFF
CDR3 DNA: TGTGCCAGCAGCCCGCCCCCGTCTCTCCAGATTCGGGAGCAGTTCTTC

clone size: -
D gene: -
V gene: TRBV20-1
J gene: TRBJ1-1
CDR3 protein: CSARAGLRTEAFF
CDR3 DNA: TGCAGTGCTAGGGCGGGACTCCGCACTGAAGCTTTCTTT

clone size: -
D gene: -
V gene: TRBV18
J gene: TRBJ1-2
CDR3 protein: CASSPGVGVNYGYTF
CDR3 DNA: TGTGCCAGCTCACCAGGTGTGGGGGTTAACTATGGCTACACCTTC

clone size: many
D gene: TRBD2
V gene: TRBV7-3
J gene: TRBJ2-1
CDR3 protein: CASSLIRTRFDEQFF
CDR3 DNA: TGTGCCAGCAGCTTAATCAGGACTAGATTCGATGAGCAGTTCTTC

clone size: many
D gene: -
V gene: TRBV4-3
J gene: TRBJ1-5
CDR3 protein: CASSQEGQPQHF
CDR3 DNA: TGCGCCAGCAGCCAAGAGGGTCAGCCCCAGCATTTT

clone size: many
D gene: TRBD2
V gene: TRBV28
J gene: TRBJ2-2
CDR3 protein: CASSRTSENTGELFF
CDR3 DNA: TGTGCCAGCAGCCGGACTAGCGAGAACACCGGGGAGCTGTTTTTT

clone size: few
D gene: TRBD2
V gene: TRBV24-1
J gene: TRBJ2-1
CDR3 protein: CATSLAGIDEQFF
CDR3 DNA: TGTGCCACCAGTTTAGCGGGGATCGATGAGCAGTTCTTC

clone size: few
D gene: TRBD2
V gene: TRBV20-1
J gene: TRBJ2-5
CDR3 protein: CSARRDYSQYF
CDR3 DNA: TGCAGTGCTAGACGGGACTATTCACAGTACTTC

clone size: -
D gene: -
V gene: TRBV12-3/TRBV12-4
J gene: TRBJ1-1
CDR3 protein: CASSLRSENTEAFF
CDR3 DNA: TGTGCCAGCAGTCTACGGTCGGAGAACACTGAAGCTTTCTTT

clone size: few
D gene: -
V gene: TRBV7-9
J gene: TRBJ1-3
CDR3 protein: CASSLRSPRTGNTIYF
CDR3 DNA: TGTGCCAGCAGCTTACGGTCTCCGCGGACTGGAAACACCATATATTTT

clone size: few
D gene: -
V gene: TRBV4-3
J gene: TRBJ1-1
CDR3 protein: CASSQVVPAGGTEAFF
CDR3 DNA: TGCGCCAGCAGCCAAGTTGTTCCGGCCGGGGGTACTGAAGCTTTCTTT

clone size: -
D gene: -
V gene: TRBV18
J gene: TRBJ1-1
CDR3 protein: CASSPDVRQVRAFF
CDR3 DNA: TGTGCCAGCTCACCCGACGTTAGACAAGTCCGGGCTTTCTTT

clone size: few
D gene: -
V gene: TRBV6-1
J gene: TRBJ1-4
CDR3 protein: CASSDRYNEKLFF
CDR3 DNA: TGTGCCAGCAGTGACAGATATAATGAAAAACTGTTTTTT

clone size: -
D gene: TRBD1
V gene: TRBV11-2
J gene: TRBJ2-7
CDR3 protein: CASSLDGTGTYEQYF
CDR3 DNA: TGTGCCAGCAGCTTAGATGGGACAGGTACCTACGAGCAGTACTTC

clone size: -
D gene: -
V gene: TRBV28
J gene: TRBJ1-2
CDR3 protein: CASSFSGGFYGYTF
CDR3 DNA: TGTGCCAGCAGTTTTTCCGGGGGGTTCTATGGCTACACCTTC

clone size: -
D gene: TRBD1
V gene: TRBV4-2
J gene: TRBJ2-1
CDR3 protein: CASSQRTGGDEQFF
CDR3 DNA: TGTGCCAGCAGCCAGAGGACAGGAGGAGATGAGCAGTTCTTC

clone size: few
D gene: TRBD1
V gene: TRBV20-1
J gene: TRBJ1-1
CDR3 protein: CSARGSYRGWGITEAFF
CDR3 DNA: TGCAGTGCTAGAGGGTCCTACAGGGGATGGGGGATCACTGAAGCTTTCTTT

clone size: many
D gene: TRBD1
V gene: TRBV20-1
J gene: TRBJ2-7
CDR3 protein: CSARGPGQGFNEQYF
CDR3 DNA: TGCAGTGCGAGGGGACCGGGACAGGGGTTTAACGAGCAGTACTTC

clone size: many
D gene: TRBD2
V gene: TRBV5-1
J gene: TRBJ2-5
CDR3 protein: CASSLYGGGAETQYF
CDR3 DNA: TGCGCCAGCAGCTTGTACGGCGGGGGGGCTGAGACCCAGTACTTC

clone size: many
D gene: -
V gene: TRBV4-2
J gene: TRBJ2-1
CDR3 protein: CASSQDIIYEQFF
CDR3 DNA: TGTGCCAGCAGCCAAGATATAATTTACGAGCAGTTCTTC

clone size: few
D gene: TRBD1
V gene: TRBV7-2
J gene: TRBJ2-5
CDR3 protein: CASSTRQGQETQYF
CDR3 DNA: TGTGCCAGCAGCACCCGACAGGGGCAAGAGACCCAGTACTTC

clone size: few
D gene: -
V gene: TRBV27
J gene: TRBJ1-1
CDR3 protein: CASSTRGGYTEAFF
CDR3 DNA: TGTGCCAGCAGTACTCGGGGGGGGTACACTGAAGCTTTCTTT

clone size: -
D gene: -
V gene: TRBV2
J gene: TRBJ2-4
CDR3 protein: CASSPEGGHGNIQYF
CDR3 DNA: TGTGCCAGCAGTCCCGAGGGGGGGCATGGGAACATTCAGTACTTC

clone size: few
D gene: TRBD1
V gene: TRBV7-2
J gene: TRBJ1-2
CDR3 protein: CASSLYGTGYPTGGYTF
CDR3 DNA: TGTGCCAGCAGCTTATATGGGACAGGGTACCCTACAGGTGGCTACACCTTC

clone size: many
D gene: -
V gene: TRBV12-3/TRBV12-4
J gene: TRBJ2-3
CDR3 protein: CASSLYQLPQYF
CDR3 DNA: TGTGCCAGCAGTTTATACCAGCTTCCGCAGTATTTT

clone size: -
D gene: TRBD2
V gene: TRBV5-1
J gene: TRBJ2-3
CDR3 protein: CASSRGTSGGWGTDTQYF
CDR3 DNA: TGCGCCAGCAGCCGCGGGACTAGCGGGGGTTGGGGCACAGATACGCAGTATTTT

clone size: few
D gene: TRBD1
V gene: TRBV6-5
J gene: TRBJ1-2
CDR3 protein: CASSRQGGEKNYGYTF
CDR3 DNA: TGTGCCAGCAGTCGGCAGGGGGGAGAAAAGAACTATGGCTACACCTTC

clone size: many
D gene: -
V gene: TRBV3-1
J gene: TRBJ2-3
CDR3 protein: CASSQDGGTDTQYF
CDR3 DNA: TGTGCCAGCAGCCAAGACGGCGGAACAGATACGCAGTATTTT

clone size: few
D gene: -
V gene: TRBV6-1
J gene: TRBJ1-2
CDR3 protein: CASSEAGGGAHGYTF
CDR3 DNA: TGTGCCAGCAGTGAAGCCGGGGGGGGGGCCCATGGCTACACCTTC

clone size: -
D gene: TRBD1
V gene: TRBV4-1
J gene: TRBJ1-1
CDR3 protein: CASSPLGQGGRNTEAFF
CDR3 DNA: TGCGCCAGCAGCCCCCTGGGGCAGGGGGGTAGGAACACTGAAGCTTTCTTT

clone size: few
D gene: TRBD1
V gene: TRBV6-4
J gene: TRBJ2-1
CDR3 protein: CASSDRDRGWNEQFF
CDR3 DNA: TGTGCCAGCAGTGACCGGGACAGGGGTTGGAATGAGCAGTTCTTC

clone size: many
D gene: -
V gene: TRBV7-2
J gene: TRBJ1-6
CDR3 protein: CASSFISLENSPLHF
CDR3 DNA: TGTGCCAGCAGCTTTATTTCCCTAGAGAATTCACCCCTCCACTTT

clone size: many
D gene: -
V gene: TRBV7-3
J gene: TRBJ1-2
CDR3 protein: CASSLTPRDGLYGYTF
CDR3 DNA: TGTGCCAGCAGCCTAACCCCCCGGGACGGGCTCTATGGCTACACCTTC

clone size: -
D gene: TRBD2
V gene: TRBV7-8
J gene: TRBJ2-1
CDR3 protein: CASSLGRPGLRSIYHNEQFF
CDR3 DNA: TGTGCCAGCAGCTTAGGCCGGCCGGGACTAAGAAGTATTTACCACAATGAGCAGTTCTTC

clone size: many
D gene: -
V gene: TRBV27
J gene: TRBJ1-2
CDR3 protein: CASSPQGSGYGYTF
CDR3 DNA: TGTGCCAGCAGTCCACAGGGCTCGGGCTATGGCTACACCTTC

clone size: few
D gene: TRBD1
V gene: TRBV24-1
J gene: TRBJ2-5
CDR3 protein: CATSDPGTGVETQYF
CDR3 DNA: TGTGCCACCAGTGACCCCGGGACAGGGGTAGAGACCCAGTACTTC

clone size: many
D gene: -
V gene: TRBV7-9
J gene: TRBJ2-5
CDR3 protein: CASSLNTGETQYF
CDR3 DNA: TGTGCCAGCAGCCTGAATACAGGAGAGACCCAGTACTTC

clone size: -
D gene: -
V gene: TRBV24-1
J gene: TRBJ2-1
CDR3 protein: CATSAPLANEQFF
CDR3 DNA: TGTGCCACCAGTGCACCACTAGCTAATGAGCAGTTCTTC

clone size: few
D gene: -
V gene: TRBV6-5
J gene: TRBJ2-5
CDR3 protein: CASSPTTYQETQYF
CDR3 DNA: TGTGCCAGCAGCCCCACTACATACCAAGAGACCCAGTACTTC

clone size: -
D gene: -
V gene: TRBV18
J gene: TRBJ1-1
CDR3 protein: CASSQRQGYHTEAFF
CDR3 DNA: TGTGCCAGCTCACAAAGGCAGGGTTATCACACTGAAGCTTTCTTT

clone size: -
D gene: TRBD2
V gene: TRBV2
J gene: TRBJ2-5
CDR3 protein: CASSRAGEETQYF
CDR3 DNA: TGTGCCAGCAGTCGAGCGGGGGAAGAGACCCAGTACTTC

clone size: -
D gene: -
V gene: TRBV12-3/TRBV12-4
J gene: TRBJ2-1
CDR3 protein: CASSVGRGYRQFF
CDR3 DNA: TGTGCCAGCAGTGTCGGCCGGGGGTACCGCCAGTTCTTC

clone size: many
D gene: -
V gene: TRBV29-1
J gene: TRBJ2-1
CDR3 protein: CSVDRAGAVSSYNEQFF
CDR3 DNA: TGCAGCGTTGATCGAGCGGGTGCTGTTAGCTCCTACAATGAGCAGTTCTTC

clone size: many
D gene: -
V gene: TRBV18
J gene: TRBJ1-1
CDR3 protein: CASSRTRSLSPAFF
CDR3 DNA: TGTGCCAGCTCACGGACAAGAAGCCTGTCCCCAGCTTTCTTT

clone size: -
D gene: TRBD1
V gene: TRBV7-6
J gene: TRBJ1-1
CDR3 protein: CASSVDRDTEAFF
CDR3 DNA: TGTGCCAGCAGCGTCGACAGGGACACTGAAGCTTTCTTT

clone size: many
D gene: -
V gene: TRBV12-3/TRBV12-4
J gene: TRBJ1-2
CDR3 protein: CASTMTDFYGYTF
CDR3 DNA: TGTGCCAGCACCATGACTGATTTCTATGGCTACACCTTC

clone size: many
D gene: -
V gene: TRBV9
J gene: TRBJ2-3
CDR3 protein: CASSVAPRRGGSSTDTQYF
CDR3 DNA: TGTGCCAGCAGCGTGGCTCCCCGGAGGGGTGGTTCTAGCACAGATACGCAGTATTTT

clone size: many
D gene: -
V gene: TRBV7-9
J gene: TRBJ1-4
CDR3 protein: CASSRDGLNEKLFF
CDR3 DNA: TGTGCCAGCAGCCGGGACGGGCTTAATGAAAAACTGTTTTTT

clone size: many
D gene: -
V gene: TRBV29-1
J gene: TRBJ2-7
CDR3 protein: CSVRGSSYEQYF
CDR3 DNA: TGCAGCGTTCGAGGGAGCTCCTACGAGCAGTACTTC

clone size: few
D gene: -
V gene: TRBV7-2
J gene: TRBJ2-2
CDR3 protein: CASSPQGRGTGELFF
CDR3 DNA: TGTGCCAGCAGCCCGCAGGGGCGGGGGACCGGGGAGCTGTTTTTT

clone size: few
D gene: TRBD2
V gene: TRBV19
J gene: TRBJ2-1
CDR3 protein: CASSLGGLAGSSYNEQFF
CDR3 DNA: TGTGCCAGTAGCCTAGGGGGACTAGCGGGGAGCTCCTACAATGAGCAGTTCTTC